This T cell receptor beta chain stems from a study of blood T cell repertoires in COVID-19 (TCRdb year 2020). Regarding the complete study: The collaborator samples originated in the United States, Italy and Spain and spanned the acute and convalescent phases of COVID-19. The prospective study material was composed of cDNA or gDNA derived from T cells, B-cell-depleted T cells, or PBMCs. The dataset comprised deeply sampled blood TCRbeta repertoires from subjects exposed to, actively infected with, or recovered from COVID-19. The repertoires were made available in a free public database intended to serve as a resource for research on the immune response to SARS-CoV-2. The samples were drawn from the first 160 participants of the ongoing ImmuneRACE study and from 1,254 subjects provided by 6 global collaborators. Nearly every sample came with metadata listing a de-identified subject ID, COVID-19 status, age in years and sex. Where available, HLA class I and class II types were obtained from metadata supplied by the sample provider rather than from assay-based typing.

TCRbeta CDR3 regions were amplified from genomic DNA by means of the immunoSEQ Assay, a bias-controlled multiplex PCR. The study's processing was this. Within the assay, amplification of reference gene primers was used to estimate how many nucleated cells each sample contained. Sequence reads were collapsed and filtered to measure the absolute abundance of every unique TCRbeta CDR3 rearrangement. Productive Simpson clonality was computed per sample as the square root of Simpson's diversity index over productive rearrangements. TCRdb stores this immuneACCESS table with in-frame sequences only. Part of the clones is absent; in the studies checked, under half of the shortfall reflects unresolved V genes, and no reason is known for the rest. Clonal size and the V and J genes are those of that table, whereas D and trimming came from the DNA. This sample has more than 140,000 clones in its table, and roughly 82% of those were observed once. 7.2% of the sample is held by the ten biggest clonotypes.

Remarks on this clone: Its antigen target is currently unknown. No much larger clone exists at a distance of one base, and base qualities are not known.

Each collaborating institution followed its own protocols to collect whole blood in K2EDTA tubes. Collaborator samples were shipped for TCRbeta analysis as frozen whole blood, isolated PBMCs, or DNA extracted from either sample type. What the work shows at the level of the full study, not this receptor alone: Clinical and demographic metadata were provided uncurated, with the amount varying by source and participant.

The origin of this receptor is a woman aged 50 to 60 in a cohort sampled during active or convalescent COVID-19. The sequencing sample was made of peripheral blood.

The nucleotides are TGTGCCAGCAGCCCACAGGGGCCCCAGTACTTC. The translation is CASSPQGPQYF. The rearrangement combines TRBV7-8 with TRBJ2-5; TRBD1 fits 7 bases in the junction. Trimming takes 5 bases off V and 9 bases off J; junction bases not matched to a gene: 3. CDR1 and CDR2 were assigned from the germline V gene as SGHVS and FQNEAQ. From cysteine to phenylalanine, the CDR3 is 11 amino acids long. The DNA shown is the 33-base CDR3, in frame from base 1. Reference TRBV7-8 and TRBJ2-5 proteins supply the regions before and after the CDR3; the full variable domain is: GAGVSQSPRYKVAKRGQDVALRCDPISGHVSLFWYQQALGQGPEFLTYFQNEAQLDKSGLPSDRFFAERPEGSVSTLKIQRTQQEDSAVYLCASSPQGPQYFGPGTRLLVL.